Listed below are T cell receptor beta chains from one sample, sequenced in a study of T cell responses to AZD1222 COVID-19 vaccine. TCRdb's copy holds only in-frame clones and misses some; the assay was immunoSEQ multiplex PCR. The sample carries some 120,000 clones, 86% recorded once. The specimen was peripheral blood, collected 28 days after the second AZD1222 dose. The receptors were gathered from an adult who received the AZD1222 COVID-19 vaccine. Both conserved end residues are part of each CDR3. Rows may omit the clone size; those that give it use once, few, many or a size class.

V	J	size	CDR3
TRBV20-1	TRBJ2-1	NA	CRLADNEQFF
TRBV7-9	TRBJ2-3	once	CASSEQGSDTQYF
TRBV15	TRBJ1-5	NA	CATSREGAYQPQHF
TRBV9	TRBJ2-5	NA	CASSAPPQETQYF
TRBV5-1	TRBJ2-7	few	CASSLNPGRRGIYEQYF
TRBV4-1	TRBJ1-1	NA	CASSLRAVDFGNNGAFF
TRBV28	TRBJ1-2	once	CASSDPGRANYGYTF
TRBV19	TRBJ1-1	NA	CASSRGGISNTEAFF
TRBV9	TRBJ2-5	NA	CASSVARGETQYF
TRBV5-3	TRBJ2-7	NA	CARSKKPPSGGGAYEQYF
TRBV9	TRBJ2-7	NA	CASSVGGQRDYEQYF
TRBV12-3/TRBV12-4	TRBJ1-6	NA	CASRDNANSPLHF
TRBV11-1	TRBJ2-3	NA	CASSPGVSTDTQYF
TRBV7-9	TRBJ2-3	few	CASSRSGNTDTQYF
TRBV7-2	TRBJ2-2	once	CASSFNRGTGITGELFF
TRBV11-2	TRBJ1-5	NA	CASSLDSSNQPQHF
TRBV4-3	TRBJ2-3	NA	CASSQDGAGGDTQYF
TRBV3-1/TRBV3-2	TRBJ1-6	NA	CASSQEAGQGNSPLHF
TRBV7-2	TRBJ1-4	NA	CASSPDRLNEKLFF